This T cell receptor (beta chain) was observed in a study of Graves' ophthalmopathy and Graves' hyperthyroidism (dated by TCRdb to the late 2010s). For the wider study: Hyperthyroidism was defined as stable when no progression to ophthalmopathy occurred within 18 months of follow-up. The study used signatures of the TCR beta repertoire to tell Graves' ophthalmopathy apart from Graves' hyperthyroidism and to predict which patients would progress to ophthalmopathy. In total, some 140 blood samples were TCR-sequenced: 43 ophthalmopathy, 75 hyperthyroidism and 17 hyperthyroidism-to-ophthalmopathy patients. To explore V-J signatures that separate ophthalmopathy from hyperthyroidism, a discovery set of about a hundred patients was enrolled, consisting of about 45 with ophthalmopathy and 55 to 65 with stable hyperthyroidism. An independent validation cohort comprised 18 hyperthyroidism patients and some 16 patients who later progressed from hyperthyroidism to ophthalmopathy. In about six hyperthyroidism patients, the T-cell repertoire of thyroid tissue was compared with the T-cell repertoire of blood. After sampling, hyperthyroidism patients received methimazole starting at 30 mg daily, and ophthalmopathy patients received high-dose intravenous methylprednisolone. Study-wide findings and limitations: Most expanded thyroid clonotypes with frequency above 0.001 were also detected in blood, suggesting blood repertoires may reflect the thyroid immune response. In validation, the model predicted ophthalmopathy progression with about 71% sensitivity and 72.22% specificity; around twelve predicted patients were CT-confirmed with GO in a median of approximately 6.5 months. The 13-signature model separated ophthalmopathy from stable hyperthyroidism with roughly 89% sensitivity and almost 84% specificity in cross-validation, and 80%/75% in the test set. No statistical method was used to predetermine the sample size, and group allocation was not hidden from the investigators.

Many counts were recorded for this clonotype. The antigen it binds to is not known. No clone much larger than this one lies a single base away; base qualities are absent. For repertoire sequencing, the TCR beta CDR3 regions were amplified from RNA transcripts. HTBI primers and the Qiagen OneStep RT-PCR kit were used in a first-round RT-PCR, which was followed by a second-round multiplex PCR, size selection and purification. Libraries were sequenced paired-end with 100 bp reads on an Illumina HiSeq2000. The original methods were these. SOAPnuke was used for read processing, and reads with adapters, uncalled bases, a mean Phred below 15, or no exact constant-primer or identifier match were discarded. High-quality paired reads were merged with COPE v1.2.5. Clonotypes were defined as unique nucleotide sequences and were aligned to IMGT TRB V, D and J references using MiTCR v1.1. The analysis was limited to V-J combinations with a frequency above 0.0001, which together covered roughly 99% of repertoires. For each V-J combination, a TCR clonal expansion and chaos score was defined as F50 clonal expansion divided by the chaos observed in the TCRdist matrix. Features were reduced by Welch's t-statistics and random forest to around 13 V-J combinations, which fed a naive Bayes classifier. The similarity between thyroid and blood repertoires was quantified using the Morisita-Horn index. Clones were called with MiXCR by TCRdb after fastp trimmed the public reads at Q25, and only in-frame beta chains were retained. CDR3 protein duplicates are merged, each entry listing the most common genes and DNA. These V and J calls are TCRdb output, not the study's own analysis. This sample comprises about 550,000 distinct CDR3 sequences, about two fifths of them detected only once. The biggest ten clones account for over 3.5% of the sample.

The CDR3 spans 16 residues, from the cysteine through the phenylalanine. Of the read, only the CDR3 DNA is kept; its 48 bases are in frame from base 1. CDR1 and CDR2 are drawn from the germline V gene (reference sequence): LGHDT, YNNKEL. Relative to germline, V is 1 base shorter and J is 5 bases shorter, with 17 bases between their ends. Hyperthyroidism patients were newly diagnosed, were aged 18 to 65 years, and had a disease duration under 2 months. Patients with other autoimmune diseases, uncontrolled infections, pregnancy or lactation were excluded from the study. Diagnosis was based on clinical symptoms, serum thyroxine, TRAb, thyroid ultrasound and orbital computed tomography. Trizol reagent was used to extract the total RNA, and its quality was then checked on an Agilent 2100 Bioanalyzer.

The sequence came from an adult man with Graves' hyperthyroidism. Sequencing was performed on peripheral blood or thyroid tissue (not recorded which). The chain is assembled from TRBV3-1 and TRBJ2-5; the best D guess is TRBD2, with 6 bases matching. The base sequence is TGTGCCAGCAGCCAAGCCGGGGGAGTAGCGACTGAGACCCAGTACTTC. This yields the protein CASSQAGGVATETQYF.